Following are 21 T cell receptor beta chains from one sample sequenced in a study of blood T cells in healthy people across ages. With a J-beta primer mix and a sample-barcoded 5' primer, a second PCR ran about 7 to 11 cycles. TCRdb reprocessed the 5' RACE reads via MiXCR and lists one record per CDR3 protein. The profile shows under 800,000 distinct CDR3 sequences, around 20% of them singletons. Sequencing was done on a sample of blood. Source of these receptors: a man aged 65-85 years in good health.

The chain joins TRBV20-1 to TRBJ2-1, with TRBD1 identical over 7 bases. Germline lookup yields CDR1 DFQATT and CDR2 SNEGSKA (reference sequence). CDR3 size: 15 residues. V trimming: 3 bases; J trimming: 0 bases; junction bases outside the gene matches: 5. The CDR3 sequence is CSAREQGSSYNEQFF. CDR3 nucleotide sequence: TGCAGTGCTAGGGAACAGGGGAGCTCCTACAATGAGCAGTTCTTC.

This chain connects TRBV19 to TRBJ2-5; 8 bases line up with TRBD1. With V trimmed by 5 bases and J by 7 bases, 6 bases remained unmatched. The CDR3 sequence is 13 residues long. From germline, CDR1 is LNHDA and CDR2 SQIVND (reference sequence). Written as DNA, the CDR3 is TGTGCCAGTAGTCCGGACAGGGTTGGGACCCAGTACTTC. Protein: CASSPDRVGTQYF.

This clonotype was detected ten times or more. The CDR3, as DNA: TGTGCCAGTGCTGAGACTGTCTATGGCTACACCTTC. It is translated as CASAETVYGYTF. The chain employs TRBV12-3 or TRBV12-4 and TRBJ1-2; unclear D gene. Trimming removed 9 bases from V and 4 bases from J, with 12 bases in between. CDR3 length: 12 amino acids.

DNA for the CDR3: TGTGCCAGCAGTTTAGGACTAGCGGGAGCTACGCAGTATTTT. This codes for CASSLGLAGATQYF. The chain has TRBV6-1 and TRBJ2-3; 13 bases align to TRBD2. Trimming cost V 5 bases and J 8 bases; bases outside gene matches: 4. This CDR3 contains 14 residues. Looked up from germline, CDR1 is MNHNS and CDR2 is SASEGT.

This clonotype was detected a few times. Compared with germline, one end of the junction differs, possibly owing to a read error. This chain joins TRBV20-1 and TRBJ1-1; a possible D gene is TRBD1 (5 bases). The CDR3 loop spans 13 amino acids. Germline V lookup: CDR1 DFQATT, CDR2 SNEGSKA (reference sequence). As DNA, the CDR3 is TGCAGTGCTAGGGCCGGCAAGGGGACTGAAGCCTTCTTT. Its translation: CSARAGKGTEAFF.

The chain employs TRBV5-5 and TRBJ1-4; tentative D call: TRBD1 (6 bases). V lost 4 bases to trimming and J lost 8 bases, with 15 bases between them. This CDR3 is built from 14 residues. Per germline, CDR1 SGHKS and CDR2 YYEKEE (reference sequence). CDR3 residues: CASSLSTGYEKLFF. The CDR3 region has the DNA TGTGCCAGCAGCCTATCCACAGGGTACGAAAAACTGTTTTTT.

This clonotype was detected ten times or more. The chain has TRBV7-9 and TRBJ1-5; possibly TRBD1 for D (5 bases). The germline V gene encodes CDR1 SEHNR and CDR2 FQNEAQ (reference sequence). Trimming removed 2 bases at V and 3 bases at J, with 8 bases between. The CDR3 spans 14 residues. CDR3 residues: CASSLTGSNQPQHF. The CDR3 DNA reads TGTGCCAGCAGCTTAACAGGTTCCAATCAGCCCCAGCATTTT.

Remarks on this clonotype: The junction shows a germline mismatch at one end, possibly a read error. This chain links TRBV7-7 with TRBJ2-7; 8 bases agree with TRBD1. Germline values: CDR1 SSHAT, CDR2 FNYEAQ (reference sequence). The CDR3 covers 12 residues. The CDR3 coding sequence is TGTGCTAGCAGCCAGGGACAGGAGGGGCAGTACTTC. Its protein product is CASSQGQEGQYF.

The chain links TRBV20-1 to TRBJ1-4; 9 nucleotides align to TRBD1. The trim removed 3 bases at V and 5 bases at J, leaving 7 bases unmatched. This CDR3 spans 15 amino acids. Germline assignment: CDR1 DFQATT and CDR2 SNEGSKA (reference sequence). CDR3 in DNA: TGCAGTGCTAGGGATAACAGGGGGCTCAATGAAAAACTGTTTTTT. It codes for CSARDNRGLNEKLFF.

This clonotype showed up many times. This chain links TRBV10-2 with TRBJ2-5; 8 nucleotides agree with TRBD1. Germline V gene sequence: CDR1 WSHSY, CDR2 SAAADI. V lost 6 bases, J lost 3 bases, and 9 bases stayed unmatched. CDR3 length: 15 residues. In DNA, the CDR3 is TGCGCCAGCAGGGCAGGACAGGGATGGGAAGAGACCCAGTACTTC. Protein sequence: CASRAGQGWEETQYF.

In its sample, this clonotype was seen a few times. The rearrangement uses TRBV6-5 and TRBJ1-1; the D is unclear. Germline lookup yields CDR1 MNHEY and CDR2 SVGAGI. The germline V and J ends were trimmed by 1 base and 0 bases, with 12 bases remaining between them. The CDR3 is 16 residues long. CDR3 in DNA: TGTGCCAGCAGTTACTGGTCAGACGGCATGAACACTGAAGCTTTCTTT. This sequence encodes CASSYWSDGMNTEAFF.

This sequence joins TRBV29-1 and TRBJ2-1, with TRBD2 matching 10 bases. This CDR3 has 14 amino acids. Per germline, CDR1 SQVTM and CDR2 ANQGSEA. Trimming removed 3 bases from V and 4 bases from J; junction bases left unmatched: 3. This chain's CDR3 is CSVDSLAGYNEQFF. Here the CDR3 DNA reads TGCAGCGTTGATTCACTAGCGGGATACAATGAGCAGTTCTTC.

The table lists this clonotype with many counts. V and J are TRBV7-9 and TRBJ2-2, with D unresolved. The CDR3 sequence is 12 residues long. The germline V gene encodes CDR1 SEHNR and CDR2 FQNEAQ (reference sequence). V lost 2 bases and J lost 7, with 5 bases in between. CDR3 nucleotide sequence: TGTGCCAGCAGCTTAAACTTCGGGGAGCTGTTTTTT. Translation: CASSLNFGELFF.

The chain links TRBV2 to TRBJ2-5; D not certain. Trimming cost V 7 bases and J 0 bases, with 6 bases left between them. Germline assignment: CDR1 SNHLY and CDR2 FYNNEI. This CDR3 has 12 amino acids. CDR3 nucleotides: TGTGCCAGCACCGCGTACCAAGAGACCCAGTACTTC. The encoded protein is CASTAYQETQYF.

The V and J genes are TRBV3-1 and TRBJ2-5, with D possibly TRBD1 on 6 matching bases. V was clipped by 0 bases and J by 5 bases, with 19 bases between them. Germline CDR1 reads LGHDT; CDR2 reads YNNKEL (reference sequence). The CDR3 covers 17 residues. CDR3 DNA: TGTGCCAGCAGCCAAGATGAAGTGGTACTAGGGGGTGAGACCCAGTACTTC. Encoded protein: CASSQDEVVLGGETQYF.

This clonotype was counted only a few times. The V and J genes are TRBV29-1 and TRBJ2-3; D unclear. CDR3 length: 14 amino acids. Per the germline V gene, CDR1 is SQVTM and CDR2 is ANQGSEA. The V end was cut by 5 bases, the J end by 0 bases, with 12 bases between. CDR3 sequence: CSVLETGSTDTQYF. For the CDR3, the DNA is TGCAGCGTTCTGGAGACGGGTAGCACAGATACGCAGTATTTT.

The chain links TRBV7-9 to TRBJ2-1, with D unclear. Germline V lookup: CDR1 SEHNR, CDR2 FQNEAQ (reference sequence). The CDR3 covers 15 residues. The V end was cut by 0 bases, the J end by 3 bases, with 9 bases between. The CDR3 nucleotides are TGTGCCAGCAGCTTAGCGATCGGGTACTACAATGAGCAGTTCTTC. Its translation is CASSLAIGYYNEQFF.

The J gene is TRBJ2-1, the V gene TRBV2; perhaps TRBD1 as D (5 bases). There are 13 residues in the CDR3. Trimming shortened V by 7 bases and J by 7 bases, and 14 bases separated the two germline ends. CDR1 and CDR2 from the germline V gene are SNHLY and FYNNEI. The DNA of the CDR3 is TGTGCCAGCAACTTTGAACAGGAGAATGAGCAGTTCTTC. Residues: CASNFEQENEQFF.

This clonotype came up a few times. The chain links TRBV29-1 to TRBJ1-2; maybe TRBD1 (6 bases). The CDR3 runs to 11 residues. With 4 bases removed from V and 10 bases from J, the gap between germline ends came to 13 bases. Germline CDR1 reads SQVTM; CDR2 reads ANQGSEA. The CDR3 sequence: CSVGGTSLYTF. DNA for the CDR3: TGCAGCGTTGGGGGGACAAGCCTCTACACCTTC. The entire variable domain, with the rest obtained from reference TRBV29-1 and TRBJ1-2, is as follows: SAVISQKPSRDICQRGTSLTIQCQVDSQVTMMFWYRQQPGQSLTLIATANQGSEATYESGFVIDKFPISRPNLTFSTLTVSNMSPEDSSIYLCSVGGTSLYTFGSGTRLTVV.

The sample holds a few counts of this clonotype. Here the CDR3 DNA reads TGCGCCAGCAGCCAAGTCCCCGATAGCGGGAGGATGTACTTC. The encoded protein is CASSQVPDSGRMYF. The rearrangement uses TRBV4-3 and TRBJ2-5; 10 bases are shared with TRBD2. Germline CDR1 is LGHNA and CDR2 is YSLEER. V lost 1 base to trimming and J lost 13 bases; unmatched junction nucleotides: 9. The CDR3 extends over 14 amino acids.

The rearrangement links TRBV12-3 or TRBV12-4 to TRBJ1-1, with 7 nucleotides matching TRBD1. The CDR3 spans 13 residues. The trim removed 5 bases at V and 5 bases at J, leaving 5 bases unmatched. CDR3 in amino acids: CASSRTGATEAFF. The CDR3 DNA reads as TGTGCCAGCAGTCGGACAGGCGCGACTGAAGCTTTCTTT.